This T cell receptor beta chain was profiled in a study of T cells expressing NK-cell markers. Study information: Eight donors were sequenced, seven testing HCMV-seropositive and one testing seronegative.

The CDR3 length is 18 residues. Germline V gives CDR1 MRHNA, CDR2 SNTAGT. 5'RACE template switching with UMIs generated TCR beta cDNA. TCRdb reprocessed the 5' RACE reads, keeping one entry per CDR3 protein, no DNA. The sample holds 150,000 to 170,000 distinct CDR3 sequences. The chain employs TRBV6-4 and TRBJ2-1. Sequencing input: blood T cells: a sorted CD56 or NKG2C T cell subset, CD4+ or CD8+ T cells, or bulk PBMC T cells (not recorded which). The receptor comes from a woman aged 45 to 65 in good health. The CDR3 here is CASSDFGQEGSSYNEQFF.